This TCR beta chain was profiled in a study of blood T cells in healthy people across ages. A second PCR of roughly 7 to 11 cycles used a sample-barcoded 5' primer and a J-beta primer mix. MiXCR, run by TCRdb on the 5' RACE reads, gives a single entry per CDR3 protein. The profile shows around 1,600,000 distinct CDR3 sequences, 35% to 45% of them singletons. This receptor was obtained from a woman younger than 30 in good health. Sequencing input: blood.

The chain's CDR3 is CSVAHSLWEQYF. As DNA, the CDR3 is TGCAGCGTTGCACACAGCCTATGGGAGCAGTACTTC. The chain recombines TRBV29-1 with TRBJ2-7; D not certain. V shed 4 bases and J shed 7 bases, with 14 bases lying between them. The CDR3 extends over 12 amino acids. CDR1 and CDR2 from the germline V gene are SQVTM and ANQGSEA.